Reported below is one T cell receptor beta chain. Libraries were prepared by immunoSEQ multiplex PCR; TCRdb keeps only in-frame clonotypes and omits some of them. The repertoire includes approximately 1,300 clones, 88% of them detected once, and roughly 12% sits in the top ten. The ends were cut back, 7 bases at V and 6 bases at J, with 13 bases in the middle. Germline CDR1 reads MDHEN; CDR2 reads SYDVKM. This CDR3 contains 12 residues. The source of the sample is a study of circulating and synovial CD4+ cells in juvenile arthritis. V and J are TRBV28 and TRBJ2-7, with no clear D. The specimen sequenced was HLA-DR+ CD4+ T cells from blood. Described subset: circulating pathogenic-like lymphocytes, sorted as HLA-DR+CD14-CD3+CD4+CD25low/- blood T cells. This clonotype was obtained from a human patient with juvenile idiopathic arthritis. Some clones in this sample may be carry-over from other donors' samples. CDR3 protein: CASTTQAGEQYF. The CDR3 DNA follows: TGTGCCAGCACCACCCAGGCCGGCGAGCAGTACTTC.